This TCR beta chain was obtained from a study of post-analysis software for immune sequencing data. Study-wide results and caveats: Relative to controls, patients had five TRBV segments at higher frequency, with TRBV5-6, TRBV5-1 and TRBV20-1 among these.

After removal of 5 bases from V and 4 bases from J, the junction contained 4 bases not matched to a gene. The CDR3 length is 13 residues. CDR1 is DFQATT and CDR2 is SNEGSKA in the germline V gene (reference sequence). Points on this clonotype: Its antigen is undetermined.

Built from TCR beta cDNA, the libraries had unique molecular identifiers in them. TCRdb fed the PCR reads into MiXCR, producing one record per CDR3 protein. Of roughly 670,000 distinct CDR3 sequences listed, 55% to 70% are singletons. The rearrangement uses TRBV20-1 and TRBJ1-2; 10 positions agree with TRBD1. The sequenced sample was blood. The receptor was derived from a girl aged 2 to 10 with multiple sclerosis. This chain's CDR3 is CSARQGAAYGYTF. CDR3 DNA sequence: TGCAGTGCTCGACAGGGGGCGGCCTATGGCTACACCTTC.